Each of the 26 T cell receptor beta chains below was sequenced from the same sample in a study of radiotherapy plus CTLA-4 blockade in lung cancer. Libraries were prepared by immunoSEQ multiplex PCR; TCRdb keeps only in-frame clonotypes and omits some of them. The sample yields around 45,000 clones, around 77% seen once. The sequencing here drew on peripheral blood, taken from a patient treated with radiotherapy plus ipilimumab. The source is a human donor with non-small cell lung cancer who had stable disease on radiotherapy plus ipilimumab.

This clone came up a few times. V and J are TRBV5-1 and TRBJ1-1; TRBD1 matches at 8 bases. CDR1 and CDR2 (germline): SGHRS, YFSETQ. CDR3 size: 15 residues. V was clipped by 4 bases and J by 0 bases; unmatched bases: 5. The CDR3 DNA reads TGCGCCAGCAGCCTTCGACAGGGGCTGAACACTGAAGCTTTCTTT. Residues: CASSLRQGLNTEAFF.

This clone is a singleton in its sample. The chain recombines TRBV7-9 with TRBJ1-2, with TRBD1 matching over 7 bases. Germline CDR1 reads SEHNR; CDR2 reads FQNEAQ (reference sequence). There are 11 residues in the CDR3. V gave up 4 bases and J gave up 10 bases; unmatched junction bases: 3. As DNA, the CDR3 is TGTGCCAGCAGCTACACAGGGGACTACACCTTC. Translated: CASSYTGDYTF.

This clone has only one observation. The genes are TRBV27 and TRBJ2-1; 12 bases are shared with TRBD2. The CDR3 has 17 residues. Germline assignment: CDR1 MNHEY and CDR2 SMNVEV (reference sequence). The trim removed 5 bases at V and 5 bases at J, leaving 10 bases unmatched. As DNA, the CDR3 is TGTGCCAGCAGTAAGGTCTCACTAGCGGGGGGTAACAATGAGCAGTTCTTC. Encoded protein: CASSKVSLAGGNNEQFF.

J is TRBJ1-6 and V is TRBV5-1; a weak D match, TRBD1 (5 bases). Trimming removed 1 base at V and 14 bases at J, with 10 bases between. Germline assignment: CDR1 SGHRS and CDR2 YFSETQ. This CDR3 comprises 12 residues. CDR3 bases: TGCGCCAGCAGCTTGTCAGGGTATGCCCTCCACTTT. This sequence encodes CASSLSGYALHF.

The J gene is TRBJ1-6, the V gene TRBV7-8; D perhaps matches TRBD1 (6 bases). Per the germline V gene, CDR1 is SGHVS and CDR2 is FQNEAQ. The CDR3 covers 15 residues. V was clipped by 5 bases and J by 7 bases, with 15 bases between them. The DNA of the CDR3 is TGTGCCAGCAGCGCGGACAGATCGAGAAATTCACCCCTCCACTTT. Translating it yields CASSADRSRNSPLHF.

The chain joins TRBV27 to TRBJ1-3; D gene uncertain. The CDR3 totals 14 residues. Germline CDR1 is MNHEY and CDR2 is SMNVEV (reference sequence). Trimming removed 5 bases from V and 4 bases from J, with 12 bases in between. CDR3: CASSRGGEGNTIYF. The CDR3 DNA reads as TGTGCCAGCAGTCGTGGTGGTGAGGGAAACACCATATATTTT.

This clone has only one observation. The chain employs TRBV11-1 and TRBJ2-2; D ambiguous. Trimming took 2 bases from V and 2 from J, leaving 12 bases between them. Germline CDR1 and CDR2: SGHAT and FQDESV (reference sequence). There are 16 residues in the CDR3. This CDR3 reads CASSLLVGLNTGELFF. The CDR3 nucleotides are TGTGCCAGCAGCTTATTGGTGGGATTAAACACCGGGGAGCTGTTTTTT.

The chain employs TRBV6-5 and TRBJ1-5, with D unresolved. This CDR3 has 15 residues. From germline, CDR1 is MNHEY and CDR2 SVGAGI. Trimming removed 6 bases from V and 0 bases from J, with 12 bases in between. The CDR3 bases are TGTGCCAGCAGGAGGACGGTTAATAGCAATCAGCCCCAGCATTTT. This encodes CASRRTVNSNQPQHF.

This clone was counted between two and nine times. The chain has TRBV9 and TRBJ1-2; possibly TRBD1 for D (6 bases). V was cut by 2 bases and J by 4 bases, with 18 bases left in between. Germline CDR1 and CDR2: SGDLS and YYNGEE. This CDR3 spans 16 amino acids. The CDR3, as DNA: TGTGCCAGCAGCGTCACGGGGGCGCCGCTTGGCTATGGCTACACCTTC. Residues: CASSVTGAPLGYGYTF.

This chain connects TRBV27 to TRBJ1-5; 10 bases are a match to TRBD1. V lost 6 bases, J lost 7 bases, and 18 bases stayed unmatched. The CDR3 length is 18 residues. Germline CDR1 is MNHEY and CDR2 is SMNVEV (reference sequence). The CDR3 sequence: CASSRDSGTGVGGQPQHF. The CDR3 coding sequence is TGTGCCAGCAGCCGAGACTCCGGGACAGGGGTTGGGGGACAGCCCCAGCATTTT.

This chain connects TRBV9 to TRBJ2-4; unclear D gene. Per germline, CDR1 SGDLS and CDR2 YYNGEE. The V gene lost 4 bases and the J gene lost 0 bases, with 11 bases spanning the gap. The CDR3 consists of 15 residues. The CDR3 DNA is TGTGCCAGCAGCCCCAGTACCCTAGCCAAAAACATTCAGTACTTC. Translated, it gives CASSPSTLAKNIQYF.

This clone showed up just once. Other DNA variants within this sample encode the same CDR3. The V and J genes are TRBV30 and TRBJ2-7; the D is unclear. The CDR3 is made up of 11 amino acids. Germline CDR1 reads GTSNPN; CDR2 reads SVGIG (reference sequence). V was clipped by 2 bases and J by 3 bases, with 5 bases between them. CDR3 loop: CAWSRSYEQYF. In DNA, the CDR3 is TGTGCCTGGAGTAGGAGCTACGAGCAGTACTTC.

The rearrangement uses TRBV5-6 and TRBJ1-6; 8 bases align to TRBD1. V lost 4 bases to trimming and J lost 10 bases; unmatched junction nucleotides: 4. This CDR3 has 13 amino acids. Germline CDR1 and CDR2: SGHDT and YYEEEE. The CDR3 is CASSRTGLSPLHF. CDR3 in DNA: TGTGCCAGCAGCCGGACAGGGTTATCACCCCTCCACTTT.

The V call is TRBV30, the J call TRBJ1-2, with D unresolved. Germline V gives CDR1 GTSNPN, CDR2 SVGIG (reference sequence). The CDR3 runs 11 residues. V shed 6 bases and J shed 2 bases, with 7 bases lying between them. The CDR3 nucleotides are TGTGCCTGCTCGTGGAACTATGGCTACACCTTC. This codes for CACSWNYGYTF.

This clone was seen a handful of times. The chain couples TRBV18 to TRBJ2-2; tentatively, D is TRBD1 or TRBD2 (5 bases each). This CDR3 has 14 residues. Trimming removed 3 bases from V and 7 bases from J, with 12 bases in between. CDR1 is KGHSH, CDR2 LQKENI, per germline. The CDR3 bases are TGTGCCAGCTCACCGGGTACAGGAGGCGGGGAGCTGTTTTTT. Amino acids: CASSPGTGGGELFF.

This clone was picked up one time. The chain has TRBV11-3 and TRBJ1-1; D is unclear. Germline lookup yields CDR1 SGHNT and CDR2 YENEEA. The CDR3 has 13 amino acids. Trimming cost V 3 bases and J 0 bases, with 5 bases left between them. The CDR3 DNA reads TGTGCCAGCAGCTTCCAAGTGAACACTGAAGCTTTCTTT. It codes for CASSFQVNTEAFF. Full variable domain (outside the CDR3, taken from reference TRBV11-3 and TRBJ1-1): EAGVVQSPRYKIIEKKQPVAFWCNPISGHNTLYWYLQNLGQGPELLIRYENEEAVDDSQLPKDRFSAERLKGVDSTLKIQPAELGDSAVYLCASSFQVNTEAFFGQGTRLTVV.

V is TRBV2 and J is TRBJ2-7; D perhaps matches TRBD2 (5 bases). CDR3 length: 14 amino acids. Germline V CDR1 and CDR2: SNHLY, FYNNEI. The V gene lost 0 bases and the J gene lost 5 bases, with 11 bases spanning the gap. The CDR3 sequence: CASSEALRGNEQYV. Here the CDR3 DNA reads TGTGCCAGCAGTGAAGCGCTTAGAGGGAACGAGCAGTACGTC.

A few counts support this clone. The chain combines TRBV6-5 with TRBJ1-1; tentatively, D is TRBD1 (6 bases). CDR1 and CDR2 from the germline V gene are MNHEY and SVGAGI. The CDR3 is 15 residues long. Trimming took off 5 bases at V and 6 bases at J, with 19 bases between the two ends. CDR3 sequence: CASSDYRIRGPEAFF. Written as DNA, the CDR3 is TGTGCCAGCAGTGACTACCGGATCAGGGGCCCTGAAGCTTTCTTT.

The rearrangement uses TRBV6-1 and TRBJ1-4, with unresolved D. Trimming shortened V by 1 base and J by 6 bases, and 12 bases separated the two germline ends. The germline V gene has CDR1 MNHNS and CDR2 SASEGT. This CDR3 has 15 residues. The CDR3, as DNA: TGTGCCAGCAGTGAAGTTTTTGCTGGGGATGAAAAACTGTTTTTT. Protein sequence: CASSEVFAGDEKLFF.

The chain carries TRBV4-3 and TRBJ2-1; D perhaps matches TRBD2 (6 bases). CDR1 is LGHNA, CDR2 YSLEER, per germline. Trimming shortened V by 0 bases and J by 1 base, and 7 bases separated the two germline ends. CDR3 size: 15 residues. The CDR3 loop reads CASSQEEGSYNEQFF. CDR3 nucleotide sequence: TGCGCCAGCAGCCAAGAGGAGGGATCCTACAATGAGCAGTTCTTC.

The chain couples TRBV5-1 to TRBJ1-6; 8 bases line up with TRBD1. The ends lost 0 bases at V and 0 bases at J; junction bases unmatched: 5. This CDR3 contains 18 residues. Per germline, CDR1 SGHRS and CDR2 YFSETQ. CDR3 in amino acids: CASSLDPGGVSYNSPLHF. Here the CDR3 DNA reads TGCGCCAGCAGCTTGGATCCAGGGGGCGTCTCCTATAATTCACCCCTCCACTTT.

The V gene is TRBV7-8, the J gene TRBJ1-1; the D is unclear. Trimming cost V 5 bases and J 6 bases, with 13 bases left between them. The CDR3 length is 13 residues. Germline CDR1 SGHVS, CDR2 FQNEAQ. DNA of the CDR3: TGTGCCAGCAGCCAGATGGATGTGGCTGAAGCTTTCTTT. This sequence encodes CASSQMDVAEAFF.

The chain has TRBV19 and TRBJ1-5, with D maybe TRBD1 (6 bases). The CDR3 has 15 amino acids. Germline loops: CDR1 LNHDA, CDR2 SQIVND (reference sequence). V shed 3 bases and J shed 3 bases, with 12 bases lying between them. CDR3 coding DNA: TGTGCCAGTAGTATCTCCAGGGGCCCCAATCAGCCCCAGCATTTT. It specifies CASSISRGPNQPQHF. Supplemented by reference TRBV19 and TRBJ1-5, the full variable domain reads DGGITQSPKYLFRKEGQNVTLSCEQNLNHDAMYWYRQDPGQGLRLIYYSQIVNDFQKGDIAEGYSVSREKKESFPLTVTSAQKNPTAFYLCASSISRGPNQPQHFGDGTRLSIL.

The rearrangement joins TRBV5-1 to TRBJ2-1; 10 bases agree with TRBD1. V gave up 4 bases and J gave up 6 bases; unmatched junction bases: 13. This CDR3 region has 17 residues. CDR1 and CDR2 from the germline V gene are SGHRS and YFSETQ. The CDR3 here is CASSHNGGTGVFNEQFF. The CDR3 DNA reads TGCGCCAGCAGCCATAACGGGGGGACAGGGGTCTTCAATGAGCAGTTCTTC.

This clone has only a few counts. The genes are TRBV6-5 and TRBJ2-2, with D possibly matching TRBD2 (6 bases). Germline V lookup: CDR1 MNHEY, CDR2 SVGAGI. With 5 bases removed from V and 1 base from J, the gap between germline ends came to 8 bases. The CDR3 contains 14 residues. CDR3 amino acids: CASSISGNTGELFF. The CDR3 DNA sequence: TGTGCCAGCAGTATTAGCGGGAACACCGGGGAGCTGTTTTTT.

This clone showed up just once. This sequence joins TRBV14 and TRBJ2-1; unclear D gene. CDR3 length: 15 amino acids. V was shortened by 0 bases and J by 9 bases, with 15 bases between the two germline ends. CDR1 and CDR2 (germline): SGHDN, FVKESK. The CDR3 bases are TGTGCCAGCAGCCAAGAGGGTTTGGGGTCGGCTGAGCAGTTCTTC. This sequence encodes CASSQEGLGSAEQFF.